The 32 T cell receptor beta chains in this list originate from one sample, sequenced in a study of OX40 agonist ivuxolimab in advanced cancers. Assay used: immunoSEQ multiplex PCR; TCRdb lists only in-frame clones, some missing. The data hold about 10,000 clones, with around nine tenths observed a single time. Specimen: CD4+ or CD8+ T cells sorted from blood, collected in a trial of the OX40 agonist ivuxolimab. All receptors derive from an adult with an advanced solid tumor such as melanoma, head and neck, liver or kidney cancer.

This rearrangement joins TRBV5-1 to TRBJ2-3; 8 nucleotides agree with TRBD1. The CDR3 has 15 amino acids. Trimming took 2 bases from V and 3 from J; bases not matched to a gene: 5. Germline lookup yields CDR1 SGHRS and CDR2 YFSETQ. CDR3 residues: CASSFRQGRTDTQYF. CDR3 in DNA: TGCGCCAGCAGCTTTAGACAGGGGAGGACAGATACGCAGTATTTT.

The rearrangement uses TRBV4-2 and TRBJ2-7; TRBD1 or TRBD2 may be the D gene (6 bases each). Germline CDR1 reads LGHNA; CDR2 reads YNFKEQ. The length of the CDR3 is 15 residues. V shed 1 base and J shed 0 bases, with 10 bases lying between them. The CDR3 region has the DNA TGTGCCAGCAGCCAAGTAGCGGACAGCTCCTACGAGCAGTACTTC. Translating gives CASSQVADSSYEQYF.

V is TRBV7-9 and J is TRBJ2-7, with TRBD2 as a possible D gene (5 bases). The CDR3 sequence is 15 residues long. The germline V and J ends were trimmed by 2 bases and 5 bases, with 16 bases remaining between them. Germline CDR1 is SEHNR and CDR2 is FQNEAQ (reference sequence). CDR3 amino acids: CASSLRGMDGDEQYF. DNA for the CDR3: TGTGCCAGCAGCTTACGGGGTATGGACGGAGACGAGCAGTACTTC.

This chain connects TRBV6-5 to TRBJ1-1, with D maybe TRBD1 (5 bases). V lost 0 bases and J 1 base, leaving 9 bases between the germline ends. This CDR3 contains 15 residues. Germline values: CDR1 MNHEY, CDR2 SVGAGI. DNA of the CDR3: TGTGCCAGCAGTTACTCGATTACAGGGAACACTGAAGCTTTCTTT. Translated, it gives CASSYSITGNTEAFF.

J is TRBJ2-7 and V is TRBV9, with TRBD1 matching 7 bases. This CDR3 region has 14 residues. Trimming at V came to 4 bases and at J to 2 bases, leaving 6 bases not matched to a gene. Germline V gene lookup returns CDR1 SGDLS and CDR2 YYNGEE. The CDR3 here is CASSSGQEAYEQYF. The CDR3 region has the DNA TGTGCCAGCAGCTCAGGACAGGAAGCCTACGAGCAGTACTTC.

V usage is TRBV28 and J usage is TRBJ2-5, with unresolved D. Germline values: CDR1 MDHEN, CDR2 SYDVKM. The CDR3 length is 16 residues. V dropped 3 bases and J dropped 5 bases, with 19 bases sitting between them. Here the CDR3 reads CASSFAADTSYETQYF. CDR3 nucleotide sequence: TGTGCCAGCAGTTTCGCTGCAGATACTTCCTACGAGACCCAGTACTTC. The full variable domain, in which reference TRBV28 and TRBJ2-5 provide the parts outside the CDR3, is DVKVTQSSRYLVKRTGEKVFLECVQDMDHENMFWYRQDPGLGLRLIYFSYDVKMKEKGDIPEGYSVSREKKERFSLILESASTNQTSMYLCASSFAADTSYETQYFGPGTRLLVL.

This clone was recorded a few times. The chain couples TRBV29-1 to TRBJ1-5; D not certain. Germline CDR1 reads SQVTM; CDR2 reads ANQGSEA. Between the trimmed V and J ends, which lost 7 bases and 0 bases, there was a span of 16 bases. The CDR3 is 15 residues long. CDR3 bases: TGCAGCGCCCTGCGGGGATTCAATAGCAATCAGCCCCAGCATTTT. This encodes CSALRGFNSNQPQHF. Filled out from reference TRBV29-1 and TRBJ1-5, the complete variable domain reads SAVISQKPSRDICQRGTSLTIQCQVDSQVTMMFWYRQQPGQSLTLIATANQGSEATYESGFVIDKFPISRPNLTFSTLTVSNMSPEDSSIYLCSALRGFNSNQPQHFGDGTRLSIL.

The chain joins TRBV11-2 to TRBJ1-2; 7 nucleotides agree with TRBD1. J lost 7 bases, V lost 3 bases, and 5 bases had no gene match. CDR1 and CDR2 from the germline V gene are SGHAT and FQNNGV. The CDR3 consists of 13 residues. CDR3 DNA: TGTGCCAGCAGCTTTGACAGGGCGGGTGGCTACACCTTC. It encodes CASSFDRAGGYTF.

This clone appeared a single time. The chain combines TRBV7-8 with TRBJ1-5; D is uncertain. The CDR3 covers 14 residues. Trimming left V 5 bases short and J 3 bases short, with 11 bases between. The germline V gene encodes CDR1 SGHVS and CDR2 FQNEAQ. The CDR3 coding sequence is TGTGCCAGCAGCCCCCGGATACTCAATCAGCCCCAGCATTTT. It yields the protein CASSPRILNQPQHF.

The chain has TRBV19 and TRBJ1-2; 10 bases are shared with TRBD1. The CDR3 spans 14 residues. Germline CDR1 and CDR2: LNHDA and SQIVND (reference sequence). The ends lost 5 bases at V and 8 bases at J; junction bases unmatched: 8. The CDR3 region is CASSLRQGASGYTF. The CDR3 coding sequence is TGTGCCAGTAGTCTTAGACAGGGGGCGAGCGGCTACACCTTC.

This clone was detected only once. The chain combines TRBV7-9 with TRBJ1-2, with TRBD1 as a possible D gene (5 bases). Germline V CDR1 and CDR2: SEHNR, FQNEAQ (reference sequence). V lost 5 bases and J 6 bases, leaving 19 bases between the germline ends. The CDR3 consists of 15 residues. CDR3 residues: CASSPPQRGLDGYTF. The CDR3 nucleotides read TGTGCCAGCAGCCCCCCTCAAAGGGGCCTCGATGGCTACACCTTC.

This clone was counted a single time. This sequence joins TRBV10-2 and TRBJ2-3; D unclear. The CDR3 covers 12 residues. Germline loops: CDR1 WSHSY, CDR2 SAAADI. V was trimmed by 2 bases and J by 4 bases, leaving 4 bases between them. CDR3 sequence reads: CASSEAADTQYF. The DNA of the CDR3 is TGCGCCAGCAGTGAGGCGGCAGATACGCAGTATTTT.

The chain couples TRBV14 to TRBJ1-1, with 10 bases fitting TRBD1. CDR3 length: 16 residues. Germline V gene lookup returns CDR1 SGHDN and CDR2 FVKESK. V lost 4 bases to trimming and J lost 3 bases; unmatched junction nucleotides: 8. The CDR3 DNA reads TGTGCCAGCAGCCCGACGGCGGACAGGGGGTACACTGAAGCTTTCTTT. Amino acids: CASSPTADRGYTEAFF.

This chain connects TRBV4-2 to TRBJ2-1; 12 nucleotides align to TRBD2. V lost 4 bases and J lost 8; bases outside the gene matches: 9. The germline V gene encodes CDR1 LGHNA and CDR2 YNFKEQ. This CDR3 comprises 16 residues. The CDR3 DNA reads as TGTGCCAGCAGCCCGTCCCCTAGCGGGGGGGATTATGAGCAGTTCTTC. It encodes CASSPSPSGGDYEQFF.

The CDR3 reads CASTAGVQNNGALHF. The CDR3 nucleotides read TGTGCCAGCACTGCAGGGGTGCAGAATAATGGGGCCCTCCACTTT. The chain joins TRBV6-1 to TRBJ1-6; D is perhaps TRBD1 (6 bases). The CDR3 is 15 residues long. The germline V gene encodes CDR1 MNHNS and CDR2 SASEGT. Deletions cut 7 bases from V and 14 bases from J, with 24 bases between.

CDR3 nucleotides: TGTGCCAGCAGCTTAGGACAGGGGACGTTCGAGCAGTACTTC. This sequence encodes CASSLGQGTFEQYF. The chain combines TRBV13 with TRBJ2-7; 7 positions match TRBD1. The germline gives CDR1 PRHDT, CDR2 FYEKMQ (reference sequence). The CDR3 spans 14 residues. The J segment lost 6 bases and the V segment lost 0 bases, leaving 5 bases of the junction unmatched.

The chain links TRBV12-5 to TRBJ1-1, with TRBD1 matching 9 bases. The CDR3 spans 13 residues. V lost 3 bases, J lost 11 bases, and 7 bases stayed unmatched. CDR1 is LGHNT, CDR2 FRNRAP, per germline. CDR3 protein: CASGLTQGADAFF. DNA for the CDR3: TGTGCTAGTGGTTTAACACAGGGGGCGGATGCTTTCTTT. Variable domain in full (rest from reference TRBV12-5 and TRBJ1-1): DARVTQTPRHKVTEMGQEVTMRCQPILGHNTVFWYRQTMMQGLELLAYFRNRAPLDDSGMPKDRFSAEMPDATLATLKIQPSEPRDSAVYFCASGLTQGADAFFGQGTRLTVV.

This chain uses TRBV18 with TRBJ2-7; tentatively, D is TRBD1 (6 bases). V was cut by 6 bases and J by 1 base, with 16 bases left in between. From germline, CDR1 is KGHSH and CDR2 LQKENI. CDR3 length: 15 residues. The CDR3 DNA is TGTGCCAGCTCGCCCCCGGCAGGGGCTTCCTACGAGCAGTACTTC. Protein product: CASSPPAGASYEQYF.

In its sample, this clone is medium-sized. In the same sample, other DNA sequences code for this CDR3. This sequence joins TRBV5-6 and TRBJ1-3; D perhaps matches TRBD1 (5 bases). Per the germline V gene, CDR1 is SGHDT and CDR2 is YYEEEE. The V end lost 0 bases, the J end lost 4 bases, and 11 bases lay between the germline ends. The CDR3 is made up of 15 amino acids. The CDR3 DNA is TGTGCCAGCAGCTTGGCGGGGGTCTCCGGAAACACCATATATTTT. Encoded protein: CASSLAGVSGNTIYF.

The gene calls are TRBV19 and TRBJ1-5; 7 nucleotides agree with TRBD1. The length of the CDR3 is 12 residues. Germline V gene data show CDR1 as LNHDA and CDR2 as SQIVND (reference sequence). The trim removed 4 bases at V and 9 bases at J, leaving 3 bases unmatched. DNA of the CDR3: TGTGCCAGTAGTAAGGGGGCTCTGCCCCAGCATTTT. It is translated as CASSKGALPQHF. Full variable domain (missing parts from reference TRBV19 and TRBJ1-5): DGGITQSPKYLFRKEGQNVTLSCEQNLNHDAMYWYRQDPGQGLRLIYYSQIVNDFQKGDIAEGYSVSREKKESFPLTVTSAQKNPTAFYLCASSKGALPQHFGDGTRLSIL.

The V and J genes are TRBV12-5 and TRBJ2-5, with 7 bases that match TRBD1. The CDR3 sequence is 16 residues long. The ends lost 5 bases at V and 2 bases at J; junction bases unmatched: 11. Germline V gives CDR1 LGHNT, CDR2 FRNRAP. The CDR3 protein is CASGPLYGTAQETQYF. The CDR3 region has the DNA TGTGCTAGTGGTCCCTTATATGGGACAGCACAAGAGACCCAGTACTTC.

The rearrangement links TRBV7-9 to TRBJ2-1, with 12 bases identical to TRBD1. The length of the CDR3 is 15 residues. Germline V lookup: CDR1 SEHNR, CDR2 FQNEAQ (reference sequence). The J segment lost 10 bases and the V segment lost 5 bases, leaving 9 bases of the junction unmatched. CDR3 sequence reads: CASSVSGQGANEQFF. In DNA form, the CDR3 reads TGTGCCAGCAGCGTATCGGGACAGGGGGCCAACGAGCAGTTCTTC.

This chain uses TRBV27 with TRBJ2-5; 9 nucleotides align to TRBD2. V gave up 3 bases and J gave up 6 bases; unmatched junction bases: 11. The CDR3 has 16 residues. CDR1 is MNHEY, CDR2 SMNVEV, per germline (reference sequence). The CDR3 is CASSFTAPSGGKTQYF. The CDR3 nucleotides read TGTGCCAGCAGTTTTACGGCCCCCAGCGGGGGGAAGACCCAGTACTTC.

V gene TRBV28 combines with J gene TRBJ2-1, with 7 bases fitting TRBD1. V gave up 7 bases and J gave up 6 bases; unmatched junction bases: 6. This CDR3 is 13 amino acids long. Per the germline V gene, CDR1 is MDHEN and CDR2 is SYDVKM. The CDR3, as DNA: TGTGCCAGCACCCCAGGGGGTTTCAATGAGCAGTTCTTC. Amino acid sequence: CASTPGGFNEQFF.

This chain uses TRBV19 with TRBJ1-1; TRBD1 matches at 8 bases. The CDR3 spans 14 residues. V was pared by 0 bases and J by 4 bases, with 1 base of the junction left unmatched. Per germline, CDR1 LNHDA and CDR2 SQIVND (reference sequence). CDR3 region: CASSIEGQGTEAFF. The CDR3 DNA is TGTGCCAGTAGTATAGAAGGACAGGGCACTGAAGCTTTCTTT.

The chain recombines TRBV9 with TRBJ1-3; D perhaps matches TRBD1 (5 bases). Looked up from germline, CDR1 is SGDLS and CDR2 is YYNGEE. V was pared by 3 bases and J by 0 bases, with 16 bases between. This CDR3 is built from 17 residues. The CDR3 reads CASSAQFGTISGNTIYF. DNA of the CDR3: TGTGCCAGCAGCGCTCAATTCGGGACGATCTCTGGAAACACCATATATTTT.

The genes are TRBV13 and TRBJ1-1; D may be TRBD1 (5 bases). This CDR3 comprises 14 residues. With 4 bases removed from V and 1 base from J, the gap between germline ends came to 10 bases. From germline, CDR1 is PRHDT and CDR2 FYEKMQ (reference sequence). Written as DNA, the CDR3 is TGTGCCAGCAGCTCCGGGACGGGGAACACTGAAGCTTTCTTT. Translating it yields CASSSGTGNTEAFF.

In this sample, this clone turned up once. The V gene is TRBV19, the J gene TRBJ1-4; D is unclear. This CDR3 is built from 15 residues. Looked up from germline, CDR1 is LNHDA and CDR2 is SQIVND (reference sequence). V gave up 6 bases and J gave up 8 bases, with 19 bases separating them. CDR3 sequence reads: CASRTPRDVDEKLFF. The DNA for the CDR3 is TGTGCCAGTAGAACCCCCCGGGATGTCGACGAAAAACTGTTTTTT.

The chain recombines TRBV7-8 with TRBJ2-7; 8 bases agree with TRBD2. CDR3 size: 16 residues. J lost 3 bases, V lost 5 bases, and 12 bases had no gene match. Germline loops: CDR1 SGHVS, CDR2 FQNEAQ. The CDR3 DNA reads as TGTGCCAGCAGCCCCGGCGAGCGGGGGTTGGACTACGAGCAGTACTTC. This codes for CASSPGERGLDYEQYF.

The chain combines TRBV7-2 with TRBJ1-2; D remains unclear. This CDR3 spans 13 amino acids. Trimming stripped 5 bases from V and 4 bases from J, with 11 bases between. Germline CDR1 reads SGHTA; CDR2 reads FQGNSA. Here the CDR3 DNA reads TGTGCCAGCAGCCACGTTAGGGCCTATGGCTACACCTTC. Its protein product is CASSHVRAYGYTF.

The rearrangement joins TRBV2 to TRBJ1-1; D not resolved. Germline CDR1 is SNHLY and CDR2 is FYNNEI. Trimming cost V 7 bases and J 0 bases, with 30 bases left between them. CDR3 length: 20 residues. As DNA, the CDR3 is TGTGCCAGCATTGACCCCCGTCCCGAGGGAGGGCAGATCATGAACACTGAAGCTTTCTTT. It encodes CASIDPRPEGGQIMNTEAFF.

This chain connects TRBV6-5 to TRBJ1-2; 9 bases are shared with TRBD1. Germline CDR1 MNHEY, CDR2 SVGAGI. The trim removed 2 bases at V and 7 bases at J, leaving 8 bases unmatched. The CDR3 has 15 amino acids. This CDR3 is CASSYTQGAESGYTF. The CDR3 DNA reads as TGTGCCAGCAGTTACACACAGGGGGCGGAAAGTGGCTACACCTTC.